This T cell receptor (beta chain) was documented in a study of cytomegalovirus exposure and HLA in healthy donors. CDR1 is MNHNS, CDR2 SASEGT, per germline. V lost 8 bases and J lost 0; bases outside the gene matches: 10. The CDR3 sequence is 15 residues long. Measured with immunoSEQ multiplex PCR; TCRdb has only the in-frame clones, and not every one. In the table there are about 98,000 clones, approximately 88% of which are singletons. Study-level points and caveats: That first-cohort TCR clusters tended to co-occur in the 90 to 150 validation repertoires was found in a later analysis. The authors listed some 150 TCR beta chains as cytomegalovirus-associated. Despite most TCR sequences being rare, some public TCRs occurred in many donors.

As regards this clone: Its target is not known.

The TCR originated in a woman aged 25 to 39 in good health and CMV-seronegative. The source material was PBMCs. The chain couples TRBV6-1 to TRBJ2-7; TRBD1 aligns across 7 bases. The CDR3 loop reads CASAVYRDSSYEQYF. The CDR3 nucleotides read TGTGCCAGCGCCGTTTACCGGGACAGCTCCTACGAGCAGTACTTC.